This T cell receptor (beta chain) was obtained from a study of graft-versus-host responses after intestinal transplantation. Study as a whole: Recipients were given multivisceral, liver-intestinal, or isolated intestinal transplants. Notes on the study in general: Circulating GvH clones peaking coincided with falling HvG clones soon after transplant. GvH clones were found in recipient marrow; some appeared first in ileum or blood. Elevated graft-versus-host to host-versus-graft clonal ratios in allografts were recorded for patients with graft-donor T cell macrochimerism.

Libraries were prepared by immunoSEQ multiplex PCR; TCRdb keeps only in-frame clonotypes and omits some of them. Among around 50,000 clones listed, around 90% were seen once. Germline CDR1 is SGHRS and CDR2 is YFSETQ. V was clipped by 6 bases and J by 7 bases, with 10 bases between them. The CDR3 totals 11 residues. Remarks on this clone: What it binds is not known.

This rearrangement joins TRBV5-1 to TRBJ1-1, with D unclear. This receptor was taken from a human donor who was the organ donor for an intestinal transplant. The source was unstimulated CD4+ T cells sorted from spleen or lymph node cells, collected before transplant. The CDR3 DNA is TGCGCCAGCAATTCGGCAGGTGAAGCTTTCTTT. It encodes CASNSAGEAFF.